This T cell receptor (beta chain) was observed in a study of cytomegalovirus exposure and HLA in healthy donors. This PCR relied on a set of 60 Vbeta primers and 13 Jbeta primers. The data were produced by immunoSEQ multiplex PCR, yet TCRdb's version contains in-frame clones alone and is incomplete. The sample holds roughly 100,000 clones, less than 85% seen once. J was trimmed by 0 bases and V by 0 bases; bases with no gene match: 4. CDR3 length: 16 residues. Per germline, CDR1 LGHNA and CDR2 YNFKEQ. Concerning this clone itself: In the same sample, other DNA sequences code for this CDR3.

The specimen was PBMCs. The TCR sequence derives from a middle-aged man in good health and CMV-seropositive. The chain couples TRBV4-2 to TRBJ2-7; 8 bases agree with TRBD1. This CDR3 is CASSQDETGGSYEQYF. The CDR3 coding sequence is TGTGCCAGCAGCCAAGATGAAACAGGGGGCTCCTACGAGCAGTACTTC.